This T cell receptor (beta chain) was identified during a study of T-cell reconstitution after alpha-beta-depleted transplantation in children. Germline V gene sequence: CDR1 KGHSH, CDR2 LQKENI. The length of the CDR3 is 17 residues. V trimming: 3 bases; J trimming: 0 bases; junction bases outside the gene matches: 7. TCRbeta library preparation incorporated unique molecular identifiers. Via MiXCR, TCRdb re-called the PCR reads, giving one row per CDR3 protein. The sample records 450,000 to 500,000 distinct CDR3 sequences, under 15% being singletons. The chain employs TRBV18 and TRBJ2-7; 11 positions agree with TRBD2. This specimen was PBMCs from the stem cell graft donor, taken from the stem cell graft. The TCR originated in a human donor who donated a stem cell graft to a child with combined immunodeficiency. CDR3 residues: CASSPRLTSGDSYEQYF. In DNA, the CDR3 is TGTGCCAGCTCACCGCGTTTGACTAGCGGGGACTCCTACGAGCAGTACTTC. The full variable domain, with the rest looked up from reference TRBV18 and TRBJ2-7, is NAGVMQNPRHLVRRRGQEARLRCSPMKGHSHVYWYRQLPEEGLKFMVYLQKENIIDESGMPKERFSAEFPKEGPSILRIQQVVRGDSAAYFCASSPRLTSGDSYEQYFGPGTRLTVT.